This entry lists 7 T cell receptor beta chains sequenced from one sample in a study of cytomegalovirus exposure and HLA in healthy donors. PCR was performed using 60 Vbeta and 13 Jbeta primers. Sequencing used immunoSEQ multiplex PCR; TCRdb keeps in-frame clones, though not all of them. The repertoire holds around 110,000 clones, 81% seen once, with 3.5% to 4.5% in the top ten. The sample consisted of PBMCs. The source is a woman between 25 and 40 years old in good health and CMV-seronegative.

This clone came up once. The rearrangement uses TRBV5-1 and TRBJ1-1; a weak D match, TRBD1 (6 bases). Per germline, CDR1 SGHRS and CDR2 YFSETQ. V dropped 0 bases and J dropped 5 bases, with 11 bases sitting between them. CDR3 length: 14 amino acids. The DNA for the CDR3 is TGCGCCAGCAGCTTGGGGACAGCTGGGACTGAAGCTTTCTTT. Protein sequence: CASSLGTAGTEAFF.

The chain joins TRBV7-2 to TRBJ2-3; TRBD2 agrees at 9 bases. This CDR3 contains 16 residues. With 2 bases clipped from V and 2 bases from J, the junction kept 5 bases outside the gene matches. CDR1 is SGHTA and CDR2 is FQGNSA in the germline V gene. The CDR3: CASSLLSGRSTDTQYF. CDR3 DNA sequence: TGTGCCAGCAGCTTACTTAGCGGGAGATCCACAGATACGCAGTATTTT. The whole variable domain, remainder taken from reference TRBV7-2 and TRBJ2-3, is GAGVSQSPSNKVTEKGKDVELRCDPISGHTALYWYRQSLGQGLEFLIYFQGNSAPDKSGLPSDRFSAERTGGSVSTLTIQRTQQEDSAVYLCASSLLSGRSTDTQYFGPGTRLTVL.

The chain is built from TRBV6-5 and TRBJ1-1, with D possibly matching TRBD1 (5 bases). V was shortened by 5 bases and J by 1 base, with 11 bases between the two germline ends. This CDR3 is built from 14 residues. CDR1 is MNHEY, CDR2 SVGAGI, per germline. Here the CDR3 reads CASSEVGRNTEAFF. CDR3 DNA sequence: TGTGCCAGCAGTGAAGTGGGGCGGAACACTGAAGCTTTCTTT.

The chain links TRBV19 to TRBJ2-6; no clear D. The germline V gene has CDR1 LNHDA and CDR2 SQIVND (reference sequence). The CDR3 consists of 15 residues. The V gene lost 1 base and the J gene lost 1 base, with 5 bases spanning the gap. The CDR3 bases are TGTGCCAGTAGTATAGCCGCGTCTGGGGCCAACGTCCTGACTTTC. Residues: CASSIAASGANVLTF. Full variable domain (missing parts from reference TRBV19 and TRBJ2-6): DGGITQSPKYLFRKEGQNVTLSCEQNLNHDAMYWYRQDPGQGLRLIYYSQIVNDFQKGDIAEGYSVSREKKESFPLTVTSAQKNPTAFYLCASSIAASGANVLTFGAGSRLTVL.

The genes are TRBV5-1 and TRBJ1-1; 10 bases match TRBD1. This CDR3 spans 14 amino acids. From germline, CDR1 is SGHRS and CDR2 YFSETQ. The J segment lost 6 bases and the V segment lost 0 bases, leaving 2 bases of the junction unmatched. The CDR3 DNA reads TGCGCCAGCAGCTTGGGACAGGGGGCTCCTGAAGCTTTCTTT. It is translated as CASSLGQGAPEAFF.

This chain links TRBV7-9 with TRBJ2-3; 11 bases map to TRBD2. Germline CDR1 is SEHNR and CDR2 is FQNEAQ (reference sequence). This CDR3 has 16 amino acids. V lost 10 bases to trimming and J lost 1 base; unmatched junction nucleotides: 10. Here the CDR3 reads CATLPTGLAGTDTQYF. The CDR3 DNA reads TGTGCCACCCTACCTACGGGACTAGCGGGCACAGATACGCAGTATTTT.

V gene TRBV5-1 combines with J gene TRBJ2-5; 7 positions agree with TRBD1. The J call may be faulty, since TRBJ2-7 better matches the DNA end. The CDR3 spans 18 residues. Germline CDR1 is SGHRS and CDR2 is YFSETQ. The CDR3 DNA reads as TGCGCCAGTTGCAGGGGGAAGGGGATACAGGGGCCTTCCTACGAGCAGTACTTC. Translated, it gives CASCRGKGIQGPSYEQYF.